This T cell receptor beta chain was captured in a study of CD4 T cells in relation to SARS-CoV-2 and coronaviruses. The V end was cut by 2 bases, the J end by 4 bases, with 16 bases between. CDR3 size: 15 residues. CDR1 SGHRS and CDR2 YFSETQ come from the germline V gene. A remark on this clone: Its antigen remains unknown.

Before the COVID-19 pandemic, during about 2010-2018, CD4+ T cells were taken from unexposed donors. CD4+ T cells were isolated from the cells after less than 13 days of culture. Profiling relied on immunoSEQ multiplex PCR, and the TCRdb table lists in-frame clones only, not all of them. The sample shows some 26,000 clones, 74% of them seen only once. The receptor comes from a human donor in good health. V is TRBV5-1 and J is TRBJ2-7, with D maybe TRBD2 (6 bases). The sequencing sample was made of CD4+ T cells from PBMCs, cultured in vitro. The CDR3 DNA sequence: TGCGCCAGCAGCTTCTCGGGTGGGGGAGGTTACGAGCAGTACTTC. Translation gives CASSFSGGGGYEQYF.